One and the same sample provided the 13 T cell receptor beta chains below, sequenced in a study of beta chain features in type 1 diabetes (dated 2018 in TCRdb). The method behind the library was the immunoSEQ multiplex PCR assay. The entire isolated RNA was reverse transcribed using the High Capacity cDNA Reverse Transcription Kit, and thus expressed TCRB transcripts were sequenced. In TCRdb, the immuneACCESS table is reduced to in-frame sequences with V and J assigned. These tables do not hold every clone; where another copy was compared, an unresolved V gene accounts for under half, and the others remain unexplained. In all, the sample holds 200,000 to 300,000 clones, and roughly 22% of those were seen once. The ten largest clones take up around 0.03% of the sample. The antigens for these receptors are not known. Points the paper makes about the study in general: A moderate but significant shortening of TCRB CDR3 length was observed in type 1 diabetes patients in all four CD4+ subsets.

Sequenced material: naive CD4+ T cells from blood. The intended sense of this specimen's cell subset or site label: true naive CD4+ T cells. Receptors were obtained from a woman between 35 and 50 years old with type 1 diabetes.

The chain links TRBV7-9 to TRBJ1-1; a weak D match, TRBD1 (6 bases). Germline V CDR1 and CDR2: SEHNR, FQNEAQ (reference sequence). Trimming left V 9 bases short and J 2 bases short, with 16 bases between. The CDR3 covers 14 residues. The CDR3, as DNA: TGTGCCAGTAGGTGGGGCAGGGGAAACACTGAAGCTTTCTTT. This codes for CASRWGRGNTEAFF.

Only a few counts were recorded for this clone. This sequence joins TRBV4-3 and TRBJ2-2; a weak D match, TRBD2 (5 bases). Trimming pared 4 bases from V and 1 base from J, leaving 10 bases between. Germline V gene lookup returns CDR1 LGHNA and CDR2 YSLEER. The CDR3 is made up of 15 amino acids. CDR3 DNA: TGCGCCAGCAGCCGTGACGGGGTGAACACCGGGGAGCTGTTTTTT. Amino acid sequence: CASSRDGVNTGELFF.

This clone was found a few times. This chain links TRBV5-4 with TRBJ2-7, with D maybe TRBD1 (5 bases). This CDR3 contains 14 residues. Germline CDR1 reads SGHNT; CDR2 reads YYREEE (reference sequence). Trimming shortened V by 3 bases and J by 5 bases, and 15 bases separated the two germline ends. Here the CDR3 DNA reads TGTGCCAGCAGCTCGCCGACAGTCGACCACGAGCAGTACTTC. It yields the protein CASSSPTVDHEQYF. Full variable domain (missing parts from reference TRBV5-4 and TRBJ2-7): ETGVTQSPTHLIKTRGQQVTLRCSSQSGHNTVSWYQQALGQGPQFIFQYYREEENGRGNFPPRFSGLQFPNYSSELNVNALELDDSALYLCASSSPTVDHEQYFGPGTRLTVT.

The rearrangement joins TRBV7-9 to TRBJ2-7; TRBD2 matches 9 bases. There are 14 residues in the CDR3. In germline, CDR1 is SEHNR, CDR2 FQNEAQ (reference sequence). Trimming removed 8 bases from V and 5 bases from J; junction bases left unmatched: 10. CDR3 in DNA: TGTGCCAGCTACGACGGGGCGGGAGGGCACGAGCAGTACTTC. Translation: CASYDGAGGHEQYF.

This chain links TRBV10-3 with TRBJ2-7; the D is unclear. V lost 6 bases and J 3 bases, leaving 6 bases between the germline ends. Germline V gene lookup returns CDR1 ENHRY and CDR2 SYGVKD. The CDR3 loop spans 11 amino acids. The CDR3 DNA is TGTGCCATCAGCAACAGCTACGAGCAGTACTTC. It codes for CAISNSYEQYF.

This clone has a handful of counts. This sequence joins TRBV7-9 and TRBJ2-3, with TRBD1 as a possible D gene (5 bases). V was cut by 3 bases and J by 4 bases, with 8 bases left in between. Germline V CDR1 and CDR2: SEHNR, FQNEAQ (reference sequence). CDR3 size: 13 residues. This chain's CDR3 is CASSFEGADTQYF. CDR3 DNA: TGTGCCAGCAGCTTTGAAGGGGCAGATACGCAGTATTTT.

This clone occurred a few times. The V call is TRBV28, the J call TRBJ1-5; TRBD1 might be the D (5 bases). Germline V CDR1 and CDR2: MDHEN, SYDVKM. The ends were cut back, 3 bases at V and 4 bases at J, with 13 bases in the middle. The length of the CDR3 is 15 residues. The CDR3 DNA reads as TGTGCCAGCAGTTTGCGACAGCTCCAAAATCAGCCCCAGCATTTT. Translated, it gives CASSLRQLQNQPQHF.

The chain is built from TRBV5-4 and TRBJ1-1; 7 bases align to TRBD1. Germline loops: CDR1 SGHNT, CDR2 YYREEE (reference sequence). The CDR3 totals 13 residues. The junction had 4 bases not matched to a gene; V was cut back by 7 bases and J by 1 base. CDR3 DNA sequence: TGTGCCAGCTCGGGACAGAGGAACACTGAAGCTTTCTTT. This sequence encodes CASSGQRNTEAFF.

This CDR3 reads CATSRDPSQGEAQYF. CDR3 nucleotides: TGTGCCACCAGCAGAGATCCATCGCAGGGGGAGGCCCAGTACTTC. This chain joins TRBV15 and TRBJ2-5, with a weak D call TRBD1 (7 bases). The CDR3 is made up of 15 amino acids. Germline V gene data show CDR1 as LNHNV and CDR2 as YYDKDF (reference sequence). V gave up 0 bases and J gave up 9 bases, with 17 bases separating them.

The rearrangement uses TRBV15 and TRBJ1-1; D is ambiguous. V was clipped by 1 base and J by 4 bases, with 4 bases between them. CDR1 and CDR2 from the germline V gene are LNHNV and YYDKDF (reference sequence). There are 12 residues in the CDR3. CDR3 coding DNA: TGTGCCACCAGCAGAGCACTCACTGAAGCTTTCTTT. Translating it yields CATSRALTEAFF.

The chain is built from TRBV19 and TRBJ2-6; TRBD1 matches 10 bases. With 3 bases clipped from V and 4 bases from J, the junction kept 6 bases outside the gene matches. Looked up from germline, CDR1 is LNHDA and CDR2 is SQIVND (reference sequence). This CDR3 contains 17 residues. In nucleotides, the CDR3 is TGTGCCAGTAGTATTTTGGACAGGGGGGCCGGGGCCAACGTCCTGACTTTC. Translated: CASSILDRGAGANVLTF.

The chain has TRBV7-9 and TRBJ2-1, with unresolved D. The germline V gene encodes CDR1 SEHNR and CDR2 FQNEAQ (reference sequence). Between the trimmed V and J ends, which lost 5 bases and 7 bases, there was a span of 21 bases. The CDR3 spans 16 residues. CDR3 coding DNA: TGTGCCAGCAGCCATCGTGGAGACTCCCTTGGGAATGAGCAGTTCTTC. Its protein is CASSHRGDSLGNEQFF.

Only a few counts were recorded for this clone. The chain uses TRBV5-4 and TRBJ2-1, with D perhaps matching TRBD2 (6 bases). Germline V lookup: CDR1 SGHNT, CDR2 YYREEE (reference sequence). This CDR3 is 16 amino acids long. Trimming removed 1 base at V and 0 bases at J, with 11 bases between. The CDR3 here is CASSLPGLTSYNEQFF. As DNA, the CDR3 is TGTGCCAGCAGCTTGCCGGGACTCACCTCCTACAATGAGCAGTTCTTC.